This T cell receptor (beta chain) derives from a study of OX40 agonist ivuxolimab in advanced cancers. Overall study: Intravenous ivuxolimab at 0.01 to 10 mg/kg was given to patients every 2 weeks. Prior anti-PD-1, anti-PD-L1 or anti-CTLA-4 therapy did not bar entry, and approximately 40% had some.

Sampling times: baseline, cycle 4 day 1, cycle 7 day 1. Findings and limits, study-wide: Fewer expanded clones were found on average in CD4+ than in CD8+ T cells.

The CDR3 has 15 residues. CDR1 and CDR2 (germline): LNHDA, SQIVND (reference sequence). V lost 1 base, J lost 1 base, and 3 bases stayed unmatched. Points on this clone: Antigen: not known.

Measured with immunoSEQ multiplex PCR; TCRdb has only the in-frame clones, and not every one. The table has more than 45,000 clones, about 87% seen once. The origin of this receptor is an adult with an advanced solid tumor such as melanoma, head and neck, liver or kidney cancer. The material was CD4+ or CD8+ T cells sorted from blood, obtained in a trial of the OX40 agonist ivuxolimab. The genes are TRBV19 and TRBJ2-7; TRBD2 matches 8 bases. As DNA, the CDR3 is TGTGCCAGTAGTATAGCCGGCGGGAGGTCCTACGAGCAGTACTTC. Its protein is CASSIAGGRSYEQYF.